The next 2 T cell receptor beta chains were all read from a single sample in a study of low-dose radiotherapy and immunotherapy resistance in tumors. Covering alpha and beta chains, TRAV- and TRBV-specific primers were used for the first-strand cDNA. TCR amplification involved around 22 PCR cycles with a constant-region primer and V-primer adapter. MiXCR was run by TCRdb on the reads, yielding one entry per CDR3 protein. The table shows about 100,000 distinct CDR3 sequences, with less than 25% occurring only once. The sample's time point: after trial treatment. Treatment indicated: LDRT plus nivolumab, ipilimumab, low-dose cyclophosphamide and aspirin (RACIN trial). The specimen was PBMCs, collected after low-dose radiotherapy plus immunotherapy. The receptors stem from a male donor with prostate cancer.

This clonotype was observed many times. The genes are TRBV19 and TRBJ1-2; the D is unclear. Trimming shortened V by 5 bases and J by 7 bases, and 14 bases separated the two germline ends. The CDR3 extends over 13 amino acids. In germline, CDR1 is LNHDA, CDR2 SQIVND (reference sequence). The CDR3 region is CASSPGLVGGYTF. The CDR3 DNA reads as TGTGCCAGTAGTCCCGGTCTGGTTGGTGGCTACACCTTC.

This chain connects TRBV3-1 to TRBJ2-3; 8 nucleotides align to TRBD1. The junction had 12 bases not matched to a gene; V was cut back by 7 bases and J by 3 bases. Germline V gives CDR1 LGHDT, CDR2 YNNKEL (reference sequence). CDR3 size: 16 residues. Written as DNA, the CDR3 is TGTGCCAGCATAGCCGGCAGGGGGCGACCAACAGATACGCAGTATTTT. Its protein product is CASIAGRGRPTDTQYF.